This T cell receptor (beta chain) came from a study of T-cell memory formation after mild COVID-19. Study summary: Clustering of TCRs was largely donor specific.

Findings and caveats of the study: Clones contracting over day 15 to 85 were CD4/CD8 balanced, with later expanders leaning CD4+.

CDR1 is SEHNR, CDR2 FQNEAQ, per germline (reference sequence). Losses at the gene ends were 2 bases for V and 6 bases for J; bases not matched to a gene: 3. The CDR3 is 13 residues long. About this clonotype itself: Its matching antigen is unknown.

In TCRdb, the 5' RACE reads were re-called with MiXCR into one record per CDR3 protein. The profile shows hundreds of thousands of distinct CDR3 sequences, about 22% of them singletons. The receptor's source is an adult woman who had mild COVID-19 (a few samples of this study predate the infection). Cell type and time point are not known. Sequenced: PBMCs or a T cell subset sorted from them (not recorded which). The rearrangement uses TRBV7-9 and TRBJ2-7, with 8 bases fitting TRBD2. DNA for the CDR3: TGTGCCAGCAGCTTAAGGGGACTAGGCGAGCAGTACTTC. Its translation: CASSLRGLGEQYF. The complete variable domain, with remaining parts taken from reference TRBV7-9 and TRBJ2-7, reads DTGVSQNPRHKITKRGQNVTFRCDPISEHNRLYWYRQTLGQGPEFLTYFQNEAQLEKSRLLSDRFSAERPKGSFSTLEIQRTEQGDSAMYLCASSLRGLGEQYFGPGTRLTVT.